Each of the 15 T cell receptor beta chains below was sequenced from the same sample in a study of PD-1 blockade in classical Hodgkin lymphoma (dated by TCRdb to 2018 to 2021). The method behind the library was the immunoSEQ multiplex PCR assay. In its TCRdb copy, this immuneACCESS table keeps in-frame sequences only and misses some clones. Where compared with another copy, unresolved V genes explain less than half of these, and the others have no known cause. Within this sample are fewer than 35,000 clones, with about 85% of them counted one time only. Jointly, the top ten make up roughly 1.2% of the sample. The time point label, as the study defines it: newly diagnosed, previously untreated cHL patient sample. Using a Miltenyi CD4+ T cell isolation kit, CD4+ T cells were purified from thawed PBMCs through magnetic negative selection. The sample taken for sequencing was CD4+ T cells from blood. These receptor sequences come from a human donor with classical Hodgkin lymphoma.

In DNA, the CDR3 is TGTGCCAGCAGTTACTTTACGGACGGTGGCTACACCTTC. It encodes CASSYFTDGGYTF. V and J are TRBV6-6 and TRBJ1-2; D not resolved. In germline, CDR1 is MNHNY, CDR2 SVGAGI (reference sequence). The V end lost 1 base, the J end lost 7 bases, and 10 bases lay between the germline ends. The CDR3 covers 13 residues.

This clone was seen only once. V is TRBV5-4 and J is TRBJ2-3; maybe TRBD2 (6 bases). CDR1 is SGHNT, CDR2 YYREEE, per germline (reference sequence). V lost 2 bases, J lost 8 bases, and 12 bases lay in between. The CDR3 has 13 amino acids. The chain's CDR3 is CASSFSGAGTQYF. CDR3 DNA sequence: TGTGCCAGCAGCTTTTCAGGAGCGGGTACGCAGTATTTT.

This chain links TRBV28 with TRBJ1-2; D not resolved. Germline V gene lookup returns CDR1 MDHEN and CDR2 SYDVKM. V was pared by 6 bases and J by 3 bases, with 11 bases between. This CDR3 has 13 amino acids. In nucleotides, the CDR3 is TGTGCCAGCAGGGGAAGGGAATACTATGGCTACACCTTC. Translated, it gives CASRGREYYGYTF.

The rearrangement joins TRBV7-8 to TRBJ2-5; the match to TRBD1 covers 9 bases. The CDR3 covers 13 residues. V shed 7 bases and J 11 bases; nucleotides not matched to a gene: 11. The germline V gene has CDR1 SGHVS and CDR2 FQNEAQ. In DNA, the CDR3 is TGTGCCAGCACCTGGAGGGACAGGGACCTTCAGTACTTC. Translating gives CASTWRDRDLQYF. The full variable domain, completed using reference TRBV7-8 and TRBJ2-5, is GAGVSQSPRYKVAKRGQDVALRCDPISGHVSLFWYQQALGQGPEFLTYFQNEAQLDKSGLPSDRFFAERPEGSVSTLKIQRTQQEDSAVYLCASTWRDRDLQYFGPGTRLLVL.

J is TRBJ1-5 and V is TRBV7-9, with TRBD1 identical over 8 bases. Per the germline V gene, CDR1 is SEHNR and CDR2 is FQNEAQ (reference sequence). The CDR3 extends over 16 amino acids. V gave up 1 base and J gave up 3 bases; unmatched junction bases: 5. The CDR3 is CASSLGTGNANQPQHF. Written as DNA, the CDR3 is TGTGCCAGCAGCTTAGGGACAGGGAACGCCAATCAGCCCCAGCATTTT.

V usage is TRBV28 and J usage is TRBJ1-2; possible D gene TRBD1, 5 bases. CDR3 length: 14 amino acids. The V gene's germline CDR1 is MDHEN and CDR2 SYDVKM. The V gene lost 4 bases and the J gene lost 2 bases, with 11 bases spanning the gap. CDR3 loop: CASSSGGVNYGYTF. The CDR3 coding sequence is TGTGCCAGCAGTTCCGGGGGAGTGAACTATGGCTACACCTTC.

CDR3 amino acids: CASGGQGRDDTQYF. The CDR3 bases are TGTGCCAGCGGTGGACAAGGCAGGGACGATACGCAGTATTTT. The chain uses TRBV6-1 and TRBJ2-3; D assignment may be TRBD1 or TRBD2 (5 bases each). V was shortened by 8 bases and J by 6 bases, with 18 bases between the two germline ends. The CDR3 is made up of 14 amino acids. The V gene's germline CDR1 is MNHNS and CDR2 SASEGT.

The chain couples TRBV5-1 to TRBJ2-7, with 9 bases matching TRBD2. There are 14 residues in the CDR3. Germline lookup yields CDR1 SGHRS and CDR2 YFSETQ. V was pared by 2 bases and J by 2 bases, with 2 bases of the junction left unmatched. In nucleotides, the CDR3 is TGCGCCAGCAGCTTAGGCGGGAGGGCCTACGAGCAGTACGTC. Residues: CASSLGGRAYEQYV.

The chain is built from TRBV9 and TRBJ2-3; no clear D. The germline gives CDR1 SGDLS, CDR2 YYNGEE. The CDR3 contains 15 residues. The ends were cut back, 3 bases at V and 0 bases at J, with 11 bases in the middle. DNA of the CDR3: TGTGCCAGCAGCGACGGGTCCGCTAGCACAGATACGCAGTATTTT. It yields the protein CASSDGSASTDTQYF. The full variable domain, in which reference TRBV9 and TRBJ2-3 provide the parts outside the CDR3, is DSGVTQTPKHLITATGQRVTLRCSPRSGDLSVYWYQQSLDQGLQFLIQYYNGEERAKGNILERFSAQQFPDLHSELNLSSLELGDSALYFCASSDGSASTDTQYFGPGTRLTVL.

The chain couples TRBV5-6 to TRBJ2-4; TRBD1 aligns across 7 bases. Trimming removed 2 bases from V and 4 bases from J; junction bases left unmatched: 6. This CDR3 has 15 residues. The germline CDR1 and CDR2 sequences are SGHDT and YYEEEE. CDR3 coding DNA: TGTGCCAGCAGCTTCCGTGGACAGGAAAAAAACATTCAGTACTTC. It translates to CASSFRGQEKNIQYF.

V gene TRBV19 combines with J gene TRBJ1-1; D remains ambiguous. The CDR3 runs 14 residues. Germline CDR1 reads LNHDA; CDR2 reads SQIVND (reference sequence). V was trimmed by 6 bases and J by 1 base, leaving 12 bases between them. DNA of the CDR3: TGTGCCAGTAGCCTAACGAACAAGAACACTGAAGCTTTCTTT. Translated: CASSLTNKNTEAFF.

The chain recombines TRBV7-2 with TRBJ2-5, with 7 bases lining up with TRBD1. This CDR3 is built from 14 residues. The junction had 5 bases not matched to a gene; V was cut back by 5 bases and J by 2 bases. Per germline, CDR1 SGHTA and CDR2 FQGNSA. The CDR3 spells CASSLRQGQETQYF. The CDR3 region has the DNA TGTGCCAGCAGCCTCCGACAGGGTCAAGAGACCCAGTACTTC.

V and J are TRBV12-5 and TRBJ2-1; 14 nucleotides agree with TRBD2. After removal of 5 bases from V and 8 bases from J, the junction contained 5 bases not matched to a gene. CDR1 LGHNT and CDR2 FRNRAP come from the germline V gene. This CDR3 has 15 amino acids. The CDR3 DNA sequence: TGTGCTAGTGGTAAGGGACTAGCGGGAGTCGATGAGCAGTTCTTC. It codes for CASGKGLAGVDEQFF.

J is TRBJ2-2 and V is TRBV10-1; the D call may be TRBD1 or TRBD2 (5 bases each). The CDR3 is 18 residues long. V dropped 2 bases and J dropped 5 bases, with 21 bases sitting between them. Per germline, CDR1 WNHNN and CDR2 SYGVQD (reference sequence). In nucleotides, the CDR3 is TGCGCCAGCAGTGAGAGCCCCCTCGCCAGGGAGAGGACCGGGGAGCTGTTTTTT. Its translation: CASSESPLARERTGELFF.

The chain employs TRBV5-1 and TRBJ2-7; 9 bases match TRBD2. Germline V CDR1 and CDR2: SGHRS, YFSETQ. V lost 0 bases, J lost 3 bases, and 22 bases stayed unmatched. The length of the CDR3 is 21 residues. CDR3 sequence reads: CASSLGGMSGRLSGLSYEQYF. The CDR3 DNA follows: TGCGCCAGCAGCTTGGGAGGTATGAGCGGGAGGCTTTCGGGGCTTAGCTACGAGCAGTACTTC.